This T cell receptor (beta chain) was retrieved from a study of T cells after yellow fever vaccination. Deletions cut 0 bases from V and 1 base from J, with 9 bases between. The CDR3 is made up of 16 amino acids. Germline CDR1 and CDR2: LGHNA and YSLEER. Study-wide points: Boosting was followed by the reappearance of most primary-vaccination clones (about 97% CD4, about 90% CD8).

Via MiXCR, TCRdb re-called the 5' RACE reads, giving one row per CDR3 protein. The table includes some 600,000 distinct CDR3 sequences, approximately 13% detected once. This clonotype has more than one count but fewer than ten. Its specificity is unknown. The receptor's source is a young man who received the YFV17D yellow fever vaccine. The chain employs TRBV4-3 and TRBJ2-2; no firm D call. Sequenced here: PBMCs, sampled on the day of the yellow fever booster vaccination. The CDR3 region has the DNA TGCGCCAGCAGCCAAGATACCGGCAAGAACACCGGGGAGCTGTTTTTT. Protein sequence: CASSQDTGKNTGELFF.